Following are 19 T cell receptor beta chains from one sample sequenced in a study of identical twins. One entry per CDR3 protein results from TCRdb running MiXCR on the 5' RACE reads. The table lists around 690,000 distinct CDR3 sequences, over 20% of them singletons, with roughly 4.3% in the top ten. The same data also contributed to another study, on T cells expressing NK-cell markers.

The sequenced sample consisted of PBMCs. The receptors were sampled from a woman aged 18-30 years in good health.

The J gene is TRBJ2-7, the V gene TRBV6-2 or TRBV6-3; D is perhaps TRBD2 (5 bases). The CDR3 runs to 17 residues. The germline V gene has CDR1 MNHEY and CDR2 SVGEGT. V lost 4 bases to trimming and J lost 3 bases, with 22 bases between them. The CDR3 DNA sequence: TGTGCCAGCAGTTCCCTACGACTAAGCGGAGTTAACTACGAGCAGTACTTC. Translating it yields CASSSLRLSGVNYEQYF.

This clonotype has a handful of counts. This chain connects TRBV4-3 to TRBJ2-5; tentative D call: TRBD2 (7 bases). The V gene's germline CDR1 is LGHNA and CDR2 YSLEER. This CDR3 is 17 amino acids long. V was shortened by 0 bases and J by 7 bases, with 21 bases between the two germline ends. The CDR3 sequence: CASSQDGGGRGVATQYF. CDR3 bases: TGCGCCAGCAGCCAAGATGGTGGAGGGAGGGGGGTGGCGACCCAGTACTTC.

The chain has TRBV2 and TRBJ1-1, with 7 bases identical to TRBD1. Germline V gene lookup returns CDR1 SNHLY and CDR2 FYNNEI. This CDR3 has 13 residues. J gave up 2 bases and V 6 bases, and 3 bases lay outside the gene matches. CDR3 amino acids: CASRDRANTEAFF. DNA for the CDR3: TGTGCCAGCAGAGACAGGGCAAACACTGAAGCTTTCTTT.

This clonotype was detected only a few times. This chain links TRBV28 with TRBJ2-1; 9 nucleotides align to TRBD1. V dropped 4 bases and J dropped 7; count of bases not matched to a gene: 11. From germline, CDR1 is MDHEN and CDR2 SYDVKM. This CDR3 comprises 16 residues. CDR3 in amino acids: CASSYLPGQGGNEQFF. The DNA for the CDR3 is TGTGCCAGCAGTTACCTGCCGGGACAGGGAGGGAATGAGCAGTTCTTC.

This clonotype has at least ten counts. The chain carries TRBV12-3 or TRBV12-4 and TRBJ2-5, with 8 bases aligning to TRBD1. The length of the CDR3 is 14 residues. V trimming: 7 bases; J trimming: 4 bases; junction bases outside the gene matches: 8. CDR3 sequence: CASTFRGLGETQYF. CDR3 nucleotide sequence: TGTGCCAGCACCTTCAGGGGGCTTGGAGAGACCCAGTACTTC.

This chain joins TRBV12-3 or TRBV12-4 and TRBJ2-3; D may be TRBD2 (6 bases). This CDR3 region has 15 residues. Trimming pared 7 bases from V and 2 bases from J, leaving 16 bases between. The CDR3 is CASNNRAGPTDTQYF. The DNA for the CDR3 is TGTGCCAGCAATAACCGTGCGGGGCCCACAGATACGCAGTATTTT.

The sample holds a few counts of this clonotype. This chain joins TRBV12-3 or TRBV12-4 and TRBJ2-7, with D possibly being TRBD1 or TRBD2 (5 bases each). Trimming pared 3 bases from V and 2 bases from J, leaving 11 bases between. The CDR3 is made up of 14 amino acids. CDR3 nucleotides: TGTGCCAGCAGTTTGAGGGACGCGGCCTACGAGCAGTACTTC. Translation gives CASSLRDAAYEQYF.

The CDR3 loop is CAAHPGLIRSGEKLFF. Written as DNA, the CDR3 is TGTGCCGCCCATCCGGGACTCATAAGGTCGGGCGAAAAACTGTTTTTT. This chain links TRBV10-3 with TRBJ1-4; D is perhaps TRBD1 (5 bases). Germline V gives CDR1 ENHRY, CDR2 SYGVKD. V lost 11 bases and J lost 8, with 27 bases in between. The CDR3 totals 16 residues.

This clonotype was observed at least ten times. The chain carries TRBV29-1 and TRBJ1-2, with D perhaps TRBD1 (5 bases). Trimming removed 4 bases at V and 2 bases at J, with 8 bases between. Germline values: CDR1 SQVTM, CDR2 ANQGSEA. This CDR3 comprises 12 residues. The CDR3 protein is CSVVGGNYGYTF. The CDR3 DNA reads TGCAGCGTTGTCGGGGGGAACTATGGCTACACCTTC. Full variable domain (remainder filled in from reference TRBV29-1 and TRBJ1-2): SAVISQKPSRDICQRGTSLTIQCQVDSQVTMMFWYRQQPGQSLTLIATANQGSEATYESGFVIDKFPISRPNLTFSTLTVSNMSPEDSSIYLCSVVGGNYGYTFGSGTRLTVV.

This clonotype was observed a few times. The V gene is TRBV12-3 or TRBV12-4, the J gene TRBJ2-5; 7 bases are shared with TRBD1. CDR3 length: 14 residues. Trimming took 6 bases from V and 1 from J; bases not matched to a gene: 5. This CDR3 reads CASRSGTAQETQYF. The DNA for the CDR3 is TGTGCCAGCAGATCCGGGACAGCCCAAGAGACCCAGTACTTC.

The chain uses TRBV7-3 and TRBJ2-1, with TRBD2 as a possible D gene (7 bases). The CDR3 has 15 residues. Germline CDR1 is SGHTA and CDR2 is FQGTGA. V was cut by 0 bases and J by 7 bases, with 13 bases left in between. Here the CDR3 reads CASSLTGGAENEQFF. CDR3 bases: TGTGCCAGCAGCTTAACGGGGGGGGCCGAGAATGAGCAGTTCTTC.

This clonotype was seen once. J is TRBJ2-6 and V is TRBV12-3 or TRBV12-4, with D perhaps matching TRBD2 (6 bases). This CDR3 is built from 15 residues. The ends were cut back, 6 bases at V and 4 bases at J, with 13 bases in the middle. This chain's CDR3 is CASRYGRYGANVLTF. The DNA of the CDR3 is TGTGCCAGCAGGTATGGGAGGTACGGGGCCAACGTCCTGACTTTC.

The CDR3 region is CASSPQAGTSGSPYEQYF. Here the CDR3 DNA reads TGCGCCAGCAGCCCACAAGCAGGGACTAGCGGGAGCCCCTACGAGCAGTACTTC. The rearrangement joins TRBV5-1 to TRBJ2-7; 14 nucleotides agree with TRBD2. Germline assignment: CDR1 SGHRS and CDR2 YFSETQ. CDR3 length: 18 residues. With V trimmed by 4 bases and J by 2 bases, 11 bases remained unmatched.

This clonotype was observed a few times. The chain's CDR3 is CASSLGPGRTDTQYF. The DNA of the CDR3 is TGTGCCAGCAGCTTAGGGCCAGGAAGAACAGATACGCAGTATTTT. The chain recombines TRBV7-9 with TRBJ2-3; no clear D. Germline V lookup: CDR1 SEHNR, CDR2 FQNEAQ (reference sequence). The CDR3 totals 15 residues. The V end was cut by 1 base, the J end by 3 bases, with 11 bases between.

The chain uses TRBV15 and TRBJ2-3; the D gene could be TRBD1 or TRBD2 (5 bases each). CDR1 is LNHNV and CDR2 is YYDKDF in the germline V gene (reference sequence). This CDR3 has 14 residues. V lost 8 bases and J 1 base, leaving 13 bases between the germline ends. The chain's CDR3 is CATGTGVGTDTQYF. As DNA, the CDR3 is TGTGCCACCGGGACCGGGGTGGGCACAGATACGCAGTATTTT.

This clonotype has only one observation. This chain's CDR3 is CASSLTAGVPQETQYF. In nucleotides, the CDR3 is TGTGCCAGCAGCTTAACAGCGGGAGTCCCCCAAGAGACCCAGTACTTC. The chain carries TRBV7-9 and TRBJ2-5; 8 bases fit TRBD2. The CDR3 is 16 residues long. The V and J ends lost 2 bases and 1 base, in that order; junction bases with no gene match: 6. CDR1 is SEHNR, CDR2 FQNEAQ, per germline (reference sequence).

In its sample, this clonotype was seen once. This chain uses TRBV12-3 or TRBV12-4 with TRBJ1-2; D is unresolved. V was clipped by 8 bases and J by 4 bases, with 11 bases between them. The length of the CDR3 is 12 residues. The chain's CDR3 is CASRSRFYGYTF. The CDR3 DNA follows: TGTGCCAGCCGGTCGCGCTTCTATGGCTACACCTTC.

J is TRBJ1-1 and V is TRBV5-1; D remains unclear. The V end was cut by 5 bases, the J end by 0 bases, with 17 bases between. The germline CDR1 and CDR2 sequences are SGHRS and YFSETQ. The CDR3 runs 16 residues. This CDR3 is CASRSGSATMNTEAFF. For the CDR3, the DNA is TGCGCCAGCAGGTCGGGCAGCGCTACCATGAACACTGAAGCTTTCTTT.

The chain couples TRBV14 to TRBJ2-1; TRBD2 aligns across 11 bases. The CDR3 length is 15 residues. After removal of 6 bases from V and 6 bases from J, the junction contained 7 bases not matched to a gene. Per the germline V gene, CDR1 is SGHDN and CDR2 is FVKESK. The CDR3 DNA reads TGTGCCAGCAGGCTACTAGCGGGAGTTCTCAATGAGCAGTTCTTC. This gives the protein CASRLLAGVLNEQFF.